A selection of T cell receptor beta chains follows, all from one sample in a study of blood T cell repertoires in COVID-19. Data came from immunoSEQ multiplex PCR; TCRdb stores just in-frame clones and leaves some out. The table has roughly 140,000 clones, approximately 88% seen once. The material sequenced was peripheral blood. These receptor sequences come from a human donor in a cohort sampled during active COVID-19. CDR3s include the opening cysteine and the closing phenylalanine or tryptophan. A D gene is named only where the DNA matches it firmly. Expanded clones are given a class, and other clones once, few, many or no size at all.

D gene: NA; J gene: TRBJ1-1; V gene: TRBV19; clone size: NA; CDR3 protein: CASQGWETEAFF; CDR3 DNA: TGTGCCAGCCAGGGGTGGGAGACTGAAGCTTTCTTT
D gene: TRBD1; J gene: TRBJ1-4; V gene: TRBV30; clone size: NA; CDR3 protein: CAWSLGQGNEKLFF; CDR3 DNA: TGTGCCTGGAGTCTAGGACAGGGGAATGAAAAACTGTTTTTT
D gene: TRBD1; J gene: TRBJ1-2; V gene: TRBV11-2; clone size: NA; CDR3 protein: CASSSPGQGNGYTF; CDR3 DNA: TGTGCCAGCAGCTCCCCCGGACAGGGGAATGGCTACACCTTC
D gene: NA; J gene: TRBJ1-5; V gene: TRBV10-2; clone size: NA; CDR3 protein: CASRTGHSNQPQHF; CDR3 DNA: TGCGCCAGCAGGACAGGCCATAGCAATCAGCCCCAGCATTTT
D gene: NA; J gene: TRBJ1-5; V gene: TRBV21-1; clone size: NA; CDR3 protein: CASSGQGACLQPQHF; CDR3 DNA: TGTGCCAGCTCGGGACAGGGGGCTTGTCTTCAGCCCCAGCATTTT
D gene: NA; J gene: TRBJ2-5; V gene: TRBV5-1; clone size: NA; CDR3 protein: CASSLGQLKAQYF; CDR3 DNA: TGCGCCAGCAGCCTAGGACAGCTCAAGGCCCAGTACTTC
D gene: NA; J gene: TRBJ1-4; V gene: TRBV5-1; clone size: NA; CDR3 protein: CASSLGGNREKLFF; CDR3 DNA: TGCGCCAGCAGCTTGGGAGGGAATCGTGAAAAACTGTTTTTT
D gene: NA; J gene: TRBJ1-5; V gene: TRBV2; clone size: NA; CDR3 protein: CASNRVVGNQPQHF; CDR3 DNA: TGTGCCAGCAACAGGGTCGTTGGCAATCAGCCCCAGCATTTT
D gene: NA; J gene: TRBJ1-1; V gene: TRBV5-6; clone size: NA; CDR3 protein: CASSLAGNTEAFF; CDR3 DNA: TGTGCCAGCAGCTTGGCGGGGAACACTGAAGCTTTCTTT
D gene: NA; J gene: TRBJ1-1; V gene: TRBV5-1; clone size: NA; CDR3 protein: CASSLDGENTEAFF; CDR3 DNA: TGCGCCAGCAGCTTGGACGGAGAAAACACTGAAGCTTTCTTT
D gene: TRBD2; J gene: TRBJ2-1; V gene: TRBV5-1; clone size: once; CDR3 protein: CASSLTGTGLAANEQFF; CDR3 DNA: TGCGCCAGCAGCTTGACCGGCACCGGACTAGCGGCAAATGAGCAGTTCTTC
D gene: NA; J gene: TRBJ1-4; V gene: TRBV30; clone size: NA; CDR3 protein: CAWNLLGGLGEKLFF; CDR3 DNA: TGTGCCTGGAATCTTCTGGGGGGGCTTGGTGAAAAACTGTTTTTT
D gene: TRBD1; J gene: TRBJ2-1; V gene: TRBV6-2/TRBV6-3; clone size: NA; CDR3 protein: CASSSTGGVVNEQFF; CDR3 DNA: TGTGCCAGCAGTTCGACAGGGGGGGTAGTAAATGAGCAGTTCTTC
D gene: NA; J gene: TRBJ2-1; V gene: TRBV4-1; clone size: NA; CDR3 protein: CASSQGLARDEQFF; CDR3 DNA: TGCGCCAGCAGCCAAGGGCTAGCGAGGGATGAGCAGTTCTTC
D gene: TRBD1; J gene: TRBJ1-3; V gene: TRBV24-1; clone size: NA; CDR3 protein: CATSDLSTGGGGNTIYF; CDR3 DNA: TGTGCCACCAGTGACTTAAGTACAGGGGGCGGTGGAAACACCATATATTTT
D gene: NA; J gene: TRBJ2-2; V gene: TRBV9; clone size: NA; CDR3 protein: CASSVEQGTGELFF; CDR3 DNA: TGTGCCAGCAGCGTAGAACAGGGAACCGGGGAGCTGTTTTTT
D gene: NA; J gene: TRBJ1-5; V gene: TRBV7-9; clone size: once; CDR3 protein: CASSQGTTGNQPQHF; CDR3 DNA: TGTGCCAGCAGCCAAGGGACAACAGGGAATCAGCCCCAGCATTTT
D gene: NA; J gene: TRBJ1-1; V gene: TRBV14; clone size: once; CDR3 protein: CASSQVEGRTEAFF; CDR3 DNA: TGTGCCAGCAGCCAAGTTGAGGGAAGGACTGAAGCTTTCTTT
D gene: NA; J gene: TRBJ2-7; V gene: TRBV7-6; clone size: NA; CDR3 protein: CASSHRQEGEQYF; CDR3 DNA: TGTGCCAGCAGCCATCGACAGGAAGGCGAGCAGTACTTC
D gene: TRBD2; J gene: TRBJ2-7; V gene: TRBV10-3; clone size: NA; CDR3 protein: CAISESAGVHEQYF; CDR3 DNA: TGTGCCATCAGTGAGTCAGCGGGGGTCCACGAGCAGTACTTC
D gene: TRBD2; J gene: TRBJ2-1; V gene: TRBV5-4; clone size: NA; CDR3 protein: CASSLAISGGALAAYNEQFF; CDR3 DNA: TGTGCCAGCAGCTTGGCCATTAGCGGGGGGGCCTTGGCGGCCTACAATGAGCAGTTCTTC
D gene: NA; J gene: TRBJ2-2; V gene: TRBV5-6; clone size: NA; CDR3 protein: CASSLGGGRNTGELFF; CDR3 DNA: TGTGCCAGCAGCTTGGGCGGAGGGAGAAACACCGGGGAGCTGTTTTTT
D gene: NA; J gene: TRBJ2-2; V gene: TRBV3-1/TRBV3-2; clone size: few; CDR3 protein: CASSFNSGELFF; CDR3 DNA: TGTGCCAGCAGCTTTAACAGCGGGGAGCTGTTTTTT
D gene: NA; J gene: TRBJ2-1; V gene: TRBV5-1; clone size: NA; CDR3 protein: CASSLRDTKIYNEQFF; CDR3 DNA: TGCGCCAGCAGCTTAAGGGACACAAAAATCTACAATGAGCAGTTCTTC